The present T cell receptor beta chain was sequenced within a study of T-cell reconstitution after alpha-beta-depleted transplantation in children. Ten or more counts support this clonotype. What it binds is unknown. The V and J ends lost 3 bases and 5 bases respectively, with 7 bases between them. The CDR3 runs to 13 residues. Unique molecular identifiers were used in preparing the TCRbeta library. TCRdb recomputed calls from the PCR reads with MiXCR, one row per CDR3 protein. Of 190,000 or so distinct CDR3 sequences listed, approximately 6.8% are singletons. Findings of the study overall: Most T-cell counts and diversity one year after the transplant came from T cells that were newly produced.

The sample in question was PBMCs, obtained before TCRalphabeta/CD19-depleted stem cell transplant. The rearrangement joins TRBV12-3 or TRBV12-4 to TRBJ2-2, with D unresolved. This TCR was sampled from a girl under three years old with combined immunodeficiency, due to receive a stem cell transplant. The CDR3 reads CASSFRRTGELFF. In DNA, the CDR3 is TGTGCCAGCAGTTTTAGAAGAACCGGGGAGCTGTTTTTT.